The clone carrying this TCR beta chain was seen a few times. The sample belongs to a study of identifying expanded T cells in peripheral blood. The CDR3 extends over 14 amino acids. The V gene's germline CDR1 is LNHDA and CDR2 SQIVND (reference sequence). V lost 3 bases to trimming and J lost 6 bases, with 12 bases between them. Sequencing was performed with immunoSEQ multiplex PCR; in TCRdb, only in-frame clones are kept and a portion is missing. This sample carries about 100,000 clones, roughly 89% of them seen once, and the ten largest clones take about 18%. This chain uses TRBV19 with TRBJ1-5; weak D call: TRBD1 (5 bases). The clonotype was recovered from a person between 18 and 70 years old in good health. Material for sequencing was blood. CDR3 sequence reads: CASSMGGAGQPQHF. The CDR3 bases are TGTGCCAGTAGTATGGGGGGAGCAGGTCAGCCCCAGCATTTT.